This T cell receptor (beta chain) appears in the sequencing data of a study of blood T cell repertoires in COVID-19 (dated by TCRdb to the early 2020s). Study-level background: The collaborator samples originated in the United States, Italy and Spain and spanned the acute and convalescent phases of COVID-19. The dataset comprised deeply sampled blood TCRbeta repertoires from subjects exposed to, actively infected with, or recovered from COVID-19. Samples were obtained from the ongoing ImmuneRACE study (first 160 participants) and from 1,254 subjects provided by 6 global collaborators. Where available, HLA class I and class II types were taken from metadata supplied by the sample provider and were not determined by assay-based typing. The prospective study material was composed of cDNA or gDNA derived from T cells, B-cell-depleted T cells, or PBMCs. A de-identified subject ID, COVID-19 status, age in years and sex were almost always included in the sample metadata. A freely available public database, intended as a resource for researchers studying the immune response to SARS-CoV-2, is where the repertoires were released. What the work shows at the level of the full study, not this receptor alone: Clinical and demographic metadata were provided uncurated, with the amount varying by source and participant.

TCRbeta CDR3 regions were amplified from genomic DNA using the immunoSEQ Assay, a bias-controlled multiplex PCR. The paper's data handling went like this. Within the assay, amplification of reference gene primers was used to estimate how many nucleated cells each sample contained. Sequence reads were collapsed and filtered to measure the absolute abundance of every unique TCRbeta CDR3 rearrangement. For each sample, productive Simpson clonality was calculated by taking the square root of Simpson's diversity index across productive rearrangements. TCRdb took over this immuneACCESS table, retaining in-frame rearrangements with V and J assigned. Such tables are incomplete; in checked studies, under half of the missing clones stem from an unresolved V gene, and the remainder is unexplained. V, J and clone size are those of that table, while D and trimming were read from the DNA. Counted in this sample were about 120,000 clones; about 85% of them appeared once. The ten largest clones add up to 3.9% of the sample.

Whole blood was collected in K2EDTA tubes by collaborating institutions according to the institutions' own protocols. Collaborator samples were shipped for TCRbeta analysis as frozen whole blood, isolated PBMCs, or DNA extracted from either sample type. Based on the germline V gene (reference sequence), the CDR1 and CDR2 sequences are MNHEY and SMNVEV. V was cut back by 3 bases and J by 12 bases, leaving a gap of 15 bases between them. The CDR3, cysteine through phenylalanine, is 13 amino acids long. Kept here is only the CDR3 DNA, which spans 39 bases and is read in frame from base 1. Of note for this clone: No cognate antigen has been identified for it. Nothing much larger sits one base from this clone, and base qualities are not available.

This receptor was obtained from a man in his 60s with acute or convalescent COVID-19. Material: peripheral blood. The V and J segments used are TRBV27 and TRBJ2-1; the D gene is perhaps TRBD1, on 5 matching bases. The bases are TGTGCCAGCAGTTTCAACCCAGGGTTCGGGCAGTTCTTC. Its coded protein is CASSFNPGFGQFF.